This T cell receptor beta chain derives from a study of CD8+ T cells in alopecia areata. Study background: It was roughly 7-10-week-old female C3H/HeJ mice that received skin from roughly 6-12-month-old C3H/HeJ graft donors with spontaneous alopecia. Study findings and constraints: Researchers reported that TCR sharing among patients proved less clear than in mice, possibly HLA-linked. Sequenced scalp T cells also include alphabeta T cells resident in normal skin. For lesional scalp, especially alopecia totalis/universalis, clonality was higher than in normal scalp.

This CDR3 has 14 amino acids. CDR1 NNHDY and CDR2 SYVADS come from the germline V gene. The ends were cut back, 5 bases at V and 2 bases at J, with 13 bases in the middle. Sorting of pooled cutaneous lymph node cells was based on CD4, CD8alpha, NKG2D, NKG2ACE and other markers. As concerns this clone: The target antigen is unknown. These gene names are mouse names. The read terminates 4 residues ahead of where the CDR3 ends, so the germline J gene completes it.

RNA, once extracted, was reverse transcribed into cDNA for use as the sequencing template. Generated by immunoSEQ multiplex PCR, the TCRdb table keeps only in-frame clones and is missing some. Sampling found around 300,000 clones, none seen once. The J gene is TRBJ1-1, the V gene TRBV13-3, with D perhaps TRBD1 (5 bases). The clonotype originates from a C3H/HeJ mouse with alopecia areata. This mouse strain has H2-k as its MHC haplotype. The sample consisted of CD4+ T cells sorted from a lymph node. CDR3 sequence: CASRGRGVNTEVFF. CDR3 DNA (partial): TGTGCCAGCAGGGGGCGGGGGGTTAACACA.